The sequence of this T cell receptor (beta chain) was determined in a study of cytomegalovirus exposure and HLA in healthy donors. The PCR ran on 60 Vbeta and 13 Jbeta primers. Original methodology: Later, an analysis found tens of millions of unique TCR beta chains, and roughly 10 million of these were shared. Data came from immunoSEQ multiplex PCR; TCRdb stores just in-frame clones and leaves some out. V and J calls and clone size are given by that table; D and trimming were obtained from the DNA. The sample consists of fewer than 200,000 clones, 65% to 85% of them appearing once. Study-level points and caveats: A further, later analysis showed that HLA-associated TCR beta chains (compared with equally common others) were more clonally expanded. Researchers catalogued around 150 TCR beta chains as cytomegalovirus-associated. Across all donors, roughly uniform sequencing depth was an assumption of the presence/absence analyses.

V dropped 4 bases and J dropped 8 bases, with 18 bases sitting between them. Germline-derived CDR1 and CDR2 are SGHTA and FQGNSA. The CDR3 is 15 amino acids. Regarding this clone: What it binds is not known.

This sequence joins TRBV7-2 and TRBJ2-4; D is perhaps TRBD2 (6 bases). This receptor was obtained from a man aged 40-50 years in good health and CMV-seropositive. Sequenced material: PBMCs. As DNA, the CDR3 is TGTGCCAGCAGCTATGGTGCCGGGGGTCGGGACATTCAGTACTTC. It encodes CASSYGAGGRDIQYF.